This T cell receptor (beta chain) came from a study of T cell changes during pregnancy in multiple sclerosis. Per the germline V gene, CDR1 is LNHDA and CDR2 is SQIVND (reference sequence). V was trimmed by 3 bases and J by 8 bases, leaving 14 bases between them. The CDR3 has 14 amino acids. The data were produced by immunoSEQ multiplex PCR, yet TCRdb's version contains in-frame clones alone and is incomplete. The sample consists of tens of thousands of clones, 85% to 95% of them appearing once. Only one count was recorded for this clone. This chain connects TRBV19 to TRBJ2-1, with a tentative D call TRBD1 (6 bases). Sequencing used peripheral blood, obtained in the third trimester of pregnancy. This sequence was found in a female donor in good health, enrolled as a control in a pregnancy study. CDR3 in DNA: TGTGCCAGTAGTATGGACAATGGGGGCGATGAGCAGTTCTTC. Translation: CASSMDNGGDEQFF.